A selection of T cell receptor beta chains follows, all from one sample in a study of blood T cells in healthy people across ages. MiXCR, applied by TCRdb to the 5' RACE reads, yields one record per CDR3 protein. The data hold roughly 1,800,000 distinct CDR3 sequences, with 40% to 55% observed a single time. Sequencing was done on a sample of blood. The receptors come from a woman between 40 and 55 years old in good health. CDR3s include the opening cysteine and the closing phenylalanine or tryptophan. Each record gives: V gene, J gene, D gene, clone size, CDR3 protein, CDR3 DNA. The D gene is left open where the match is weak. Clone size is not always given. Where it is, it says once, few, many or a class for expanded clones.

>TRBV5-1|TRBJ2-5|TRBD2|few
CASSPRTSGVETQYF
TGCGCCAGCAGCCCCCGGACTAGCGGTGTGGAGACCCAGTACTTC
>TRBV29-1|TRBJ2-1|TRBD2|.
CSVPPRLAGAASYNEQFF
TGCAGCGTCCCCCCGCGACTAGCGGGGGCCGCGTCCTACAATGAGCAGTTCTTC
>TRBV11-2|TRBJ2-6|.|few
CASSNPGLLSGANVLTF
TGTGCCAGCTCCAACCCGGGGCTCCTCTCTGGGGCCAACGTCCTGACTTTC
>TRBV4-1|TRBJ2-7|TRBD1|.
CASSPGQAYSLRYEQYF
TGCGCCAGCAGCCCGGGACAGGCATACTCACTACGGTACGAGCAGTACTTC
>TRBV27|TRBJ1-2|.|.
CASSHWDLVGGYTF
TGTGCCAGCAGTCATTGGGATCTGGTTGGCGGCTACACCTTC
>TRBV28|TRBJ1-6|.|.
CASTNRGGRRSPLHF
TGTGCCAGCACCAACCGGGGGGGGCGCAGATCACCCCTCCACTTT
>TRBV7-9|TRBJ1-1|.|.
CASSSPPPPEAFF
TGTGCCAGCAGCTCCCCACCCCCACCAGAAGCTTTCTTT
>TRBV12-3/TRBV12-4|TRBJ2-5|TRBD1|.
CASSRTRTGQETQYF
TGTGCCAGCAGTAGGACAAGGACAGGCCAAGAGACCCAGTACTTC
>TRBV10-3|TRBJ2-5|.|.
CAISGLVTETQYF
TGTGCCATCAGTGGACTAGTGACGGAGACCCAGTACTTC
>TRBV28|TRBJ2-7|.|few
CASSLLGTGISSYEQYF
TGTGCCAGCAGTTTATTAGGGACGGGGATCTCCTCCTACGAGCAGTACTTC
>TRBV4-2|TRBJ2-5|.|few
CASSARSVSSQETQYF
TGTGCCAGCAGCGCCCGATCAGTCTCCAGTCAAGAGACCCAGTACTTC
>TRBV5-1|TRBJ1-6|TRBD1|once
CASSLHLPGQGNSPLHF
TGCGCCAGCAGCTTACACCTCCCGGGACAGGGCAATTCACCCCTCCACTTT
>TRBV24-1|TRBJ1-4|.|.
CATSDPQGYGEKLFF
TGTGCCACCAGTGACCCTCAGGGATATGGTGAAAAACTGTTTTTT
>TRBV24-1|TRBJ2-1|TRBD2|few
CATSEGLAETYNEQFF
TGTGCCACCAGTGAGGGACTAGCGGAAACCTACAATGAGCAGTTCTTC
>TRBV6-2/TRBV6-3|TRBJ2-7|TRBD2|.
CASGRTGGGANEQYF
TGTGCCAGCGGGCGGACTGGCGGGGGGGCCAACGAGCAGTACTTC